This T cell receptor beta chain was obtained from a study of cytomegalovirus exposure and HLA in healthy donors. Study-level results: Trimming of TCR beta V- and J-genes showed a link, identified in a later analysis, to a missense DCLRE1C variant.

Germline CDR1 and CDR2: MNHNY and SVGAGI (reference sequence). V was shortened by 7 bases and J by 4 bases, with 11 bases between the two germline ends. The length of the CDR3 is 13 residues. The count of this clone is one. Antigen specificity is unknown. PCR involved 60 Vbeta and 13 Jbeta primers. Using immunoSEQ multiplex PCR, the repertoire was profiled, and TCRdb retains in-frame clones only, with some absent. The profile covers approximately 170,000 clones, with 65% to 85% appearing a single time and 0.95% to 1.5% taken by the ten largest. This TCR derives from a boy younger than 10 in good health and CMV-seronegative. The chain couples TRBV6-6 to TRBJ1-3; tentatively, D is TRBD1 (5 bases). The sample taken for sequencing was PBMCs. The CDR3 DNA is TGTGCCAGCACTACAAACAGGGGAAACACCATATATTTT. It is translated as CASTTNRGNTIYF.